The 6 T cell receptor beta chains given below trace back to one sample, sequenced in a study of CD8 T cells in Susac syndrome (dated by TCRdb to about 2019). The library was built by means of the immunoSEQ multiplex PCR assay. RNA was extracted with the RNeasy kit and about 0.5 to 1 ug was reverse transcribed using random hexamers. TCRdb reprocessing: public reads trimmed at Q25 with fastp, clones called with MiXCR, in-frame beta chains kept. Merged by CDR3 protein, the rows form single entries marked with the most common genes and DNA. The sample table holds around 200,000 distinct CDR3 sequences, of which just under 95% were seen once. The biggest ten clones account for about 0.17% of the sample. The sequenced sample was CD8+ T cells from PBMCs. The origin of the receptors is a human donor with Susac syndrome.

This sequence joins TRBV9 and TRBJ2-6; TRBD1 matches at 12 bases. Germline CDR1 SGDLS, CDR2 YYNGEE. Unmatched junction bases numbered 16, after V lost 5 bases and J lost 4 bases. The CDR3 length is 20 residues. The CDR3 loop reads CASSETWTGTGGPGANVLTF. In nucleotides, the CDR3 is TGTGCCAGCAGTGAGACCTGGACCGGGACAGGGGGCCCCGGGGCCAACGTCCTGACTTTC. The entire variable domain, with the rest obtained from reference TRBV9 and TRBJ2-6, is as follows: DSGVTQTPKHLITATGQRVTLRCSPRSGDLSVYWYQQSLDQGLQFLIQYYNGEERAKGNILERFSAQQFPDLHSELNLSSLELGDSALYFCASSETWTGTGGPGANVLTFGAGSRLTVL.

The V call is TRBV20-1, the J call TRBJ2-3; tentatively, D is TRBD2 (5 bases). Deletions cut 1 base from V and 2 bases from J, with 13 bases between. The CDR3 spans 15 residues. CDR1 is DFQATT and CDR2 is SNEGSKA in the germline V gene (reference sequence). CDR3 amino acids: CSARVPIGITDTQYF. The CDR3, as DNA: TGCAGTGCTAGAGTCCCGATCGGGATCACAGATACGCAGTATTTT.

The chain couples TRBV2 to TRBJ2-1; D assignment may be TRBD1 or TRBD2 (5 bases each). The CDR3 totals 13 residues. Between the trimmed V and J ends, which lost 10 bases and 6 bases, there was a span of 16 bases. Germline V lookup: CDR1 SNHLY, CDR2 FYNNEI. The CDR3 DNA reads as TGTGCCATAGCTGGCACTAGGGGCAATGAGCAGTTCTTC. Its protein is CAIAGTRGNEQFF. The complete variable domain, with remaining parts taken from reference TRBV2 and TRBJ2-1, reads EPEVTQTPSHQVTQMGQEVILRCVPISNHLYFYWYRQILGQKVEFLVSFYNNEISEKSEIFDDQFSVERPDGSNFTLKIRSTKLEDSAMYFCAIAGTRGNEQFFGPGTRLTVL.

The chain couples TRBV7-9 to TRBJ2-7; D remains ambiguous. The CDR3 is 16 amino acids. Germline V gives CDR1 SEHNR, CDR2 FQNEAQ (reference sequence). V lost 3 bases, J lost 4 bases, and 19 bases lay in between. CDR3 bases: TGTGCCAGCAGCTTTGGTGGGGAAATTGAGTATTACGAGCAGTACTTC. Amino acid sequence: CASSFGGEIEYYEQYF.

CDR3 in amino acids: CASSTPGAFTDTQYF. CDR3 in DNA: TGTGCCAGCAGTACACCGGGAGCCTTCACAGATACGCAGTATTTT. V gene TRBV28 combines with J gene TRBJ2-3; D might be TRBD2 (6 bases). V was clipped by 5 bases and J by 2 bases, with 14 bases between them. This CDR3 is 15 amino acids long. Per germline, CDR1 MDHEN and CDR2 SYDVKM.

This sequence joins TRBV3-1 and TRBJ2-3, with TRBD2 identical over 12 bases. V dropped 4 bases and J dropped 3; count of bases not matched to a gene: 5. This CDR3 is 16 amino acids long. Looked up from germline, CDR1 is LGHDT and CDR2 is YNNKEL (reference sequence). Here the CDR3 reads CASSPRTSGETDTQYF. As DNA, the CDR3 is TGTGCCAGCAGCCCTCGGACTAGCGGGGAGACAGATACGCAGTATTTT.